A single sample gave rise to the 15 T cell receptor beta chains below, sequenced in a study of blood T cell repertoires in COVID-19. This table comes from immunoSEQ multiplex PCR, and its TCRdb copy is limited to in-frame clones, with some not included. Of about 27,000 clones in the sample, 82% were seen once. Sequenced sample: peripheral blood. The source of these receptors is a man of 80 years or more with active or convalescent COVID-19.

The chain joins TRBV9 to TRBJ1-1; D is possibly TRBD1 (5 bases). This CDR3 region has 15 residues. Trimming stripped 4 bases from V and 5 bases from J, with 18 bases between. Germline V gives CDR1 SGDLS, CDR2 YYNGEE. This chain's CDR3 is CASSPRPQGSTEAFF. The CDR3 nucleotides read TGTGCCAGCAGCCCTAGACCGCAGGGAAGTACTGAAGCTTTCTTT.

This clone was seen just once. V usage is TRBV14 and J usage is TRBJ2-3; perhaps TRBD1 as D (6 bases). The CDR3 is made up of 15 amino acids. Germline values: CDR1 SGHDN, CDR2 FVKESK. V lost 4 bases and J 6 bases, leaving 17 bases between the germline ends. This CDR3 is CASSRTTGPTDTQYF. DNA of the CDR3: TGTGCCAGCAGCCGGACGACAGGACCCACGGATACGCAGTATTTT.

The sample holds a few counts of this clone. V gene TRBV9 combines with J gene TRBJ2-1; 9 bases agree with TRBD2. Trimming at V came to 0 bases and at J to 0 bases, leaving 7 bases not matched to a gene. The CDR3 contains 18 residues. Germline CDR1 and CDR2: SGDLS and YYNGEE. The CDR3 bases are TGTGCCAGCAGCGTAGCTACGGCTAGCGGGGCCTCCTACAATGAGCAGTTCTTC. Translation: CASSVATASGASYNEQFF.

This chain joins TRBV24-1 and TRBJ1-5; D perhaps matches TRBD1 (5 bases). Germline CDR1 reads KGHDR; CDR2 reads SFDVKD. The V and J ends lost 8 bases and 5 bases respectively, with 12 bases between them. The CDR3 totals 13 residues. The CDR3 loop is CATKAREDQPQHF. As DNA, the CDR3 is TGTGCCACCAAGGCCAGGGAGGATCAGCCCCAGCATTTT.

The rearrangement links TRBV5-1 to TRBJ1-6, with D perhaps matching TRBD1 (6 bases). V gave up 4 bases and J gave up 9 bases, with 20 bases separating them. This CDR3 spans 16 amino acids. Germline assignment: CDR1 SGHRS and CDR2 YFSETQ. DNA of the CDR3: TGCGCCAGCAGCCCGGAGGGGGGGTTAAGAGGTTCACCCCTCCACTTT. It yields the protein CASSPEGGLRGSPLHF. The full variable domain, in which reference TRBV5-1 and TRBJ1-6 provide the parts outside the CDR3, is KAGVTQTPRYLIKTRGQQVTLSCSPISGHRSVSWYQQTPGQGLQFLFEYFSETQRNKGNFPGRFSGRQFSNSRSEMNVSTLELGDSALYLCASSPEGGLRGSPLHFGNGTRLTVT.

The V call is TRBV19, the J call TRBJ2-3; TRBD2 agrees at 9 bases. V lost 5 bases, J lost 2 bases, and 11 bases stayed unmatched. Germline V gene sequence: CDR1 LNHDA, CDR2 SQIVND (reference sequence). The CDR3 extends over 17 amino acids. CDR3 sequence: CASSHRNSGGFTDTQYF. The CDR3, as DNA: TGTGCCAGTAGTCATCGTAATAGCGGGGGATTCACAGATACGCAGTATTTT.

This clone showed up just a few times. The chain couples TRBV5-1 to TRBJ1-3; D is undetermined. The length of the CDR3 is 12 residues. The V end was cut by 1 base, the J end by 4 bases, with 3 bases between. Germline lookup yields CDR1 SGHRS and CDR2 YFSETQ. CDR3 bases: TGCGCCAGCAGCTTGCAGGGAAACACCATATATTTT. This codes for CASSLQGNTIYF.

This chain links TRBV11-2 with TRBJ1-1; D gene uncertain. The germline V gene encodes CDR1 SGHAT and CDR2 FQNNGV. There are 13 residues in the CDR3. The V end was cut by 1 base, the J end by 5 bases, with 8 bases between. In DNA, the CDR3 is TGTGCCAGCAGCTTAGGGGCAAGGACTGAAGCTTTCTTT. It is translated as CASSLGARTEAFF.

The CDR3 is CASSRTGLAGNTGELFF. For the CDR3, the DNA is TGTGCCAGCAGCCGGACGGGACTAGCGGGGAACACCGGGGAGCTGTTTTTT. The chain couples TRBV7-3 to TRBJ2-2; 12 bases match TRBD2. Germline V gives CDR1 SGHTA, CDR2 FQGTGA. CDR3 length: 17 amino acids. V shed 5 bases, J shed 1 base, and the junction held 5 bases outside the gene matches.

The genes are TRBV2 and TRBJ2-7; 7 bases align to TRBD2. CDR1 and CDR2 (germline): SNHLY, FYNNEI. The trim removed 11 bases at V and 2 bases at J, leaving 12 bases unmatched. The CDR3 is made up of 14 amino acids. Here the CDR3 reads CASEIGGSAYEQYF. The CDR3 DNA sequence: TGTGCCTCGGAGATCGGCGGGAGCGCCTACGAGCAGTACTTC.

With respect to this clone: One end of the junction does not line up with germline, which may come from a read error. The identical CDR3 is also encoded by other nucleotide sequences in the sample. The chain has TRBV2 and TRBJ1-6, with D unresolved. There are 13 residues in the CDR3. In germline, CDR1 is SNHLY, CDR2 FYNNEI. CDR3 loop: CATREGYNSPLHF. The CDR3 nucleotides read TGCGCCACTCGAGAGGGATATAATTCACCCCTCCACTTT.

The gene calls are TRBV5-5 and TRBJ1-5; no clear D. CDR1 and CDR2 (germline): SGHKS, YYEKEE (reference sequence). Trimming stripped 5 bases from V and 9 bases from J, with 9 bases between. The CDR3 has 11 amino acids. Written as DNA, the CDR3 is TGTGCCAGCAGGAGACACAGGCCCCAGCATTTT. It translates to CASRRHRPQHF.

The J gene is TRBJ1-2, the V gene TRBV3-1 (or the pseudogene TRBV3-2), with 8 bases lining up with TRBD1. Trimming cost V 3 bases and J 2 bases; bases outside gene matches: 2. This CDR3 is 14 amino acids long. The germline gives CDR1 LGHDT, CDR2 YNNKEL (reference sequence). DNA of the CDR3: TGTGCCAGCAGCCAGGGACAGGCAAACTATGGCTACACCTTC. Its protein product is CASSQGQANYGYTF.

V usage is TRBV27 and J usage is TRBJ2-3; D is perhaps TRBD2 (6 bases). V was shortened by 1 base and J by 1 base, with 12 bases between the two germline ends. CDR3 length: 16 residues. Germline-derived CDR1 and CDR2 are MNHEY and SMNVEV (reference sequence). DNA for the CDR3: TGTGCCAGCAGTTTATTGGCGGGAACGGGCACAGATACGCAGTATTTT. It codes for CASSLLAGTGTDTQYF.

The chain recombines TRBV15 with TRBJ1-2; 7 bases agree with TRBD1. This CDR3 has 15 residues. The V gene's germline CDR1 is LNHNV and CDR2 YYDKDF (reference sequence). J lost 4 bases, V lost 6 bases, and 11 bases had no gene match. The CDR3 reads CATSPDRAGAYGYTF. DNA of the CDR3: TGTGCCACCAGTCCTGACAGGGCAGGTGCCTATGGCTACACCTTC.